This T cell receptor (beta chain) was captured in a study of T cell responses to AZD1222 COVID-19 vaccine. Overall study: Pooled together were second doses at about 4 or about 12 weeks. Whole-study results and caveats: Researchers took repertoire samples only after the peak T cell response had come. When two AZD1222 doses had been given, Spike-specific TCR breadth and depth rose.

The protocol was immunoSEQ multiplex PCR, while the TCRdb copy is restricted to in-frame clones and leaves out a portion. This sample has about 160,000 clones; more than 80% occur once, and the top ten carry about 6.9%. As for this clone: Its antigen is undetermined.

This TCR came from an adult in good health. Sequenced material: peripheral blood, taken on day 0 of AZD1222 vaccination.

CDR3 DNA sequence: TGTGCCAGCAGCGCCGACGGGTTCTATGGCTACACCTTC. This codes for CASSADGFYGYTF. J is TRBJ1-2 and V is TRBV11-1, with D uncertain. This CDR3 spans 13 amino acids. Germline values: CDR1 SGHAT, CDR2 FQDESV (reference sequence). V was pared by 5 bases and J by 4 bases, with 11 bases between.